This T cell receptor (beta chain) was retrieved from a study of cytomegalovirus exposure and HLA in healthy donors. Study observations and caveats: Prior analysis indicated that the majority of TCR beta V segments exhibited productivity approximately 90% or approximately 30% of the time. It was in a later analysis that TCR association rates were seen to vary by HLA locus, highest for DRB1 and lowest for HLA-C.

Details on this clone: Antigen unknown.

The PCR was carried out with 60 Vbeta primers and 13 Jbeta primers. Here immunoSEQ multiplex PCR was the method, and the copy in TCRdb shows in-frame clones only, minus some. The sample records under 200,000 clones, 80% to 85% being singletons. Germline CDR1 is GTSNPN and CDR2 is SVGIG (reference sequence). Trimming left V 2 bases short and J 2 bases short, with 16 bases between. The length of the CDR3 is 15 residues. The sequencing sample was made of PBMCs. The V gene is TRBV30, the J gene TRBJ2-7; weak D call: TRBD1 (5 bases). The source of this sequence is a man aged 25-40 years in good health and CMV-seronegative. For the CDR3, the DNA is TGTGCCTGGAGTCCACCCTCGCCAGGGCCCTACGAGCAGTACTTC. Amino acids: CAWSPPSPGPYEQYF. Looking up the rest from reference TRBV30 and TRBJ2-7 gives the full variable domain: SQTIHQWPATLVQPVGSPLSLECTVEGTSNPNLYWYRQAAGRGLQLLFYSVGIGQISSEVPQNLSASRPQDRQFILSSKKLLLSDSGFYLCAWSPPSPGPYEQYFGPGTRLTVT.